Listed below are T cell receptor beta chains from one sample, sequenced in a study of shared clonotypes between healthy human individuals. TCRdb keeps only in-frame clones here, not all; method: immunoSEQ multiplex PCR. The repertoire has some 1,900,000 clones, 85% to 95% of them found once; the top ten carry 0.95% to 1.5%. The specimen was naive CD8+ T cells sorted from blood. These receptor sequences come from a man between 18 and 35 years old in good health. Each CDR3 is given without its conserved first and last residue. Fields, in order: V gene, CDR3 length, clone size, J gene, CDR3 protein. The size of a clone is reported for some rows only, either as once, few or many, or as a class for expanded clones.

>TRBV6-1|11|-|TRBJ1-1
ASRDSWGTEAF
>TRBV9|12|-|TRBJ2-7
ASNPGTSVYEQY
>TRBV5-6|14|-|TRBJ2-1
ASSLGGGGTHNEQF
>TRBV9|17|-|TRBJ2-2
ASSGTGQNGYTGAGELF
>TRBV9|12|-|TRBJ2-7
ASSVGDGPYEQY
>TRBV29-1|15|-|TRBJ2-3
SVEGGTSSYSTDTQY
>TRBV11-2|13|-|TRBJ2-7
ASRDTGTPSYEQY
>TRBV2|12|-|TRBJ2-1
ASLGRERPNEQF
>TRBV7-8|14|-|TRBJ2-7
ASSAGTGGARNEQY
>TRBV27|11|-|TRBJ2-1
ASSIGLSNEQF
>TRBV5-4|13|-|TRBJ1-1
ASSLGDRGRTEAF
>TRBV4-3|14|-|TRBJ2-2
ASSPFPGGYTGELF
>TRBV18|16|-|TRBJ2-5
ASSQGRGARENQETQY
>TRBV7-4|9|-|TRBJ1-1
ASSTITEAF
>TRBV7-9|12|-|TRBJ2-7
ASRAGQGNYEQY
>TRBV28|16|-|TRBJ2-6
ASSLYEGAPSGANVLT
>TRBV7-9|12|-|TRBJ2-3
ASSLFSGGDTQY
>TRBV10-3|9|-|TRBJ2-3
AIGGGNTQY
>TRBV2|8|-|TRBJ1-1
ASGGIEAF
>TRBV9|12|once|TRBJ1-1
ASSVGGGTGEAF
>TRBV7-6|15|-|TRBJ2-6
ASSSETGFPGANVLT
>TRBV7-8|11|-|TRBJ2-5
ASSIHREETQY
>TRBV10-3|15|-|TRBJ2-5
AISGGTSGEYQETQY
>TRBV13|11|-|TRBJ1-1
ASRQGRFTEAF
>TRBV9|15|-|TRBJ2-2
ASSVAVGDPNTGELF
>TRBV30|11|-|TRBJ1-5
ACPLGTPSSQH